This T cell receptor (beta chain) was sequenced in a study of blood T cell repertoires in COVID-19 (dated by TCRdb to 2020 to 2022). In terms of the full investigation: The collaborator samples originated in the United States, Italy and Spain and spanned the acute and convalescent phases of COVID-19. Where HLA class I and class II types were available, the types were taken from metadata supplied by the sample provider, not from assay-based typing. Samples came from the ongoing ImmuneRACE study (first 160 participants) plus 1,254 subjects from 6 global collaborators. The repertoires were made available in a free public database intended to serve as a resource for research on the immune response to SARS-CoV-2. Deeply sampled blood TCRbeta repertoires from subjects exposed to, actively infected with, or recovered from COVID-19 were included in the dataset. The prospective study material was composed of cDNA or gDNA derived from T cells, B-cell-depleted T cells, or PBMCs. A de-identified subject ID, COVID-19 status, age in years and sex were almost always included in the sample metadata.

Participants in the prospective study were aged about 18 to 95 years, lived in some 24 United States geographic areas, and enrolled through a virtual design. In the prospective study, cohorts were assigned on the basis of participant-reported clinical history obtained from a screening survey and a study questionnaire. Recovered participants in ImmuneRACE Cohort 3 were defined by two consecutive negative NP/OP PCR tests, clearance by a healthcare professional, or resolution of symptoms. In the prospective study, whole blood, serum and a nasopharyngeal or oropharyngeal swab were collected from each participant by mobile phlebotomists. Over an approximately 2-month period, participants in the prospective study had the option of providing additional blood draws and questionnaires. Blood samples from the prospective study were shipped frozen or at room temperature prior to DNA extraction. Here is what the overall study found, with its caveats: The amount of clinical and demographic metadata varied by source and participant and was provided uncurated.

TCRbeta CDR3 regions were amplified from genomic DNA by means of the immunoSEQ Assay, a bias-controlled multiplex PCR. The study's processing was this. The number of nucleated cells in each sample was estimated by amplification of reference gene primers within the assay. Sequence reads were collapsed and filtered to measure the absolute abundance of every unique TCRbeta CDR3 rearrangement. Productive Simpson clonality was computed per sample as the square root of Simpson's diversity index over productive rearrangements. TCRdb stores this immuneACCESS table with in-frame sequences only. Part of the clones is absent; in the studies checked, under half of the shortfall reflects unresolved V genes, and no reason is known for the rest. That table supplies the V and J calls and clone size; D and trimming were determined from the DNA. The sample has around 500,000 clones on record, 85% to 90% of them singletons. 1.5% to 2% of the sample lies in the top ten.

Trimming takes 3 bases from V and 5 bases from J, and the germline ends sit 10 bases apart. The CDR3, from cysteine to phenylalanine, totals 14 residues. The entry retains the CDR3 DNA only, 42 bases that are in frame from base 1. For CDR1 and CDR2, the germline V gene lists KGHDR and SFDVKD. As for this clone: Its specific antigen is unknown. Base qualities are not at hand, and no much larger clone is one base apart.

The V and J segments used are TRBV24-1 and TRBJ1-5; confidence is insufficient to name the D gene. Sequenced: PBMCs or T cells enriched from blood (not recorded which). This sequence originates from a woman aged 40-49 years who had recovered from COVID-19. The CDR3 reads CATSDPISDQPQHF. The nucleotides are TGTGCCACCAGTGATCCCATTAGTGATCAGCCCCAGCATTTT.